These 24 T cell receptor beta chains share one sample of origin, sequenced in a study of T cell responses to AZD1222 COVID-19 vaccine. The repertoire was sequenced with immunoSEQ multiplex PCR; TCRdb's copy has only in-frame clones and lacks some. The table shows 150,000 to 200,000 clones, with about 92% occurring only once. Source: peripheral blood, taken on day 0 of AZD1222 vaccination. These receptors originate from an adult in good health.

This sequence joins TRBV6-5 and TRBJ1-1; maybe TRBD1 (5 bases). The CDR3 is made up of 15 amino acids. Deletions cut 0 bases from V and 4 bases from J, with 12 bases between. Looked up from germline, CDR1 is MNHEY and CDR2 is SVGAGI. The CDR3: CASSYSSPRGTEAFF. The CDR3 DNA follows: TGTGCCAGCAGTTACTCGAGCCCGAGGGGCACTGAAGCTTTCTTT.

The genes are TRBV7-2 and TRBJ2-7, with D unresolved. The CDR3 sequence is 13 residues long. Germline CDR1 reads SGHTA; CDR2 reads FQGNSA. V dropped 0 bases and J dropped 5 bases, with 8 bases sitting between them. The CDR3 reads CASSLARAHEQYF. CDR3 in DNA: TGTGCCAGCAGCTTAGCCCGGGCCCACGAGCAGTACTTC. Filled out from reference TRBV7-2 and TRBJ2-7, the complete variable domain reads GAGVSQSPSNKVTEKGKDVELRCDPISGHTALYWYRQSLGQGLEFLIYFQGNSAPDKSGLPSDRFSAERTGGSVSTLTIQRTQQEDSAVYLCASSLARAHEQYFGPGTRLTVT.

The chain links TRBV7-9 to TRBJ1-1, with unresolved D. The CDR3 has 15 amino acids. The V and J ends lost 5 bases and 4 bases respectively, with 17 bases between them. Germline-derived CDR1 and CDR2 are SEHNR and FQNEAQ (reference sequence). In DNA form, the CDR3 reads TGTGCCAGCAGCCCCTCCGGGCCAGAAGGCACTGAAGCTTTCTTT. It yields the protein CASSPSGPEGTEAFF.

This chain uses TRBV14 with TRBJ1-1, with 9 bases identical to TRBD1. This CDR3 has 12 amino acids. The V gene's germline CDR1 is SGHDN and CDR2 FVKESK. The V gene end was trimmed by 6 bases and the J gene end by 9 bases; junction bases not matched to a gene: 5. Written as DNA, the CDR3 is TGTGCCAGCAGTAACAGGGGGCTGAAAGCTTTCTTT. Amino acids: CASSNRGLKAFF.

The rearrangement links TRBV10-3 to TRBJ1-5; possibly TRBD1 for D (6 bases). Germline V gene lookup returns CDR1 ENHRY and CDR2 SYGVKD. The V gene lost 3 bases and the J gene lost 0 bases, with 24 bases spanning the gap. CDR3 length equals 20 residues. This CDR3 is CAISDSMGHQAGISNQPQHF. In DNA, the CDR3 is TGTGCCATCAGTGACTCTATGGGACACCAGGCGGGGATTAGCAATCAGCCCCAGCATTTT.

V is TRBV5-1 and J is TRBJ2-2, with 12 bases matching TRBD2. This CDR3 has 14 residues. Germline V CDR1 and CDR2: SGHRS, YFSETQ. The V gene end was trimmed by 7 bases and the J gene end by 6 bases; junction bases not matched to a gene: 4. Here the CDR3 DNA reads TGCGCCAGCGGAGGACTAGCGGGATCCGGGGAGCTGTTTTTT. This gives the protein CASGGLAGSGELFF.

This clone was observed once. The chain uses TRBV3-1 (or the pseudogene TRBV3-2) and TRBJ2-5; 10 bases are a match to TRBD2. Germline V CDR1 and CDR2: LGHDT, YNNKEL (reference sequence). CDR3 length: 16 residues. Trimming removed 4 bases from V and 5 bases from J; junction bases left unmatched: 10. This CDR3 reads CASSLPAGGPGETQYF. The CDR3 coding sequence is TGTGCCAGCAGCCTACCAGCGGGAGGGCCGGGGGAGACCCAGTACTTC.

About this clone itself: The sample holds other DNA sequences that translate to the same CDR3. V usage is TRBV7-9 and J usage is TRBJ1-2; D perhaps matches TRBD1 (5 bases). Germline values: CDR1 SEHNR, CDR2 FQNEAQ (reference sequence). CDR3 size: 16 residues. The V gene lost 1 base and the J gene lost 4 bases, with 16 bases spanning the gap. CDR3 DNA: TGTGCCAGCAGCTTAGGGGGGGACTTCTTTTCCTATGGCTACACCTTC. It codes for CASSLGGDFFSYGYTF. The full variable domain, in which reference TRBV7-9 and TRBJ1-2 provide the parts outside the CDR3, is DTGVSQNPRHKITKRGQNVTFRCDPISEHNRLYWYRQTLGQGPEFLTYFQNEAQLEKSRLLSDRFSAERPKGSFSTLEIQRTEQGDSAMYLCASSLGGDFFSYGYTFGSGTRLTVV.

The CDR3 bases are TGTGCCAGCAGTCTGAACACTGAAGCTTTCTTT. Translating it yields CASSLNTEAFF. This sequence joins TRBV5-5 and TRBJ1-1, with D uncertain. Between the trimmed V and J ends, which lost 5 bases and 0 bases, there was a span of 2 bases. Per germline, CDR1 SGHKS and CDR2 YYEKEE (reference sequence). The CDR3 has 11 amino acids. The full variable domain, its missing parts supplied by reference TRBV5-5 and TRBJ1-1, is DAGVTQSPTHLIKTRGQQVTLRCSPISGHKSVSWYQQVLGQGPQFIFQYYEKEERGRGNFPDRFSARQFPNYSSELNVNALLLGDSALYLCASSLNTEAFFGQGTRLTVV.

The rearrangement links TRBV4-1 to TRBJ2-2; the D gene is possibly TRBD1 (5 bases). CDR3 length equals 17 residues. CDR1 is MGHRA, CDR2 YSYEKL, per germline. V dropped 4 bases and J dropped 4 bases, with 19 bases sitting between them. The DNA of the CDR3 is TGCGCCAGCAGCCGCGCATCCCAGGGCTGGGGCACCGGGGAGCTGTTTTTT. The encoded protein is CASSRASQGWGTGELFF.

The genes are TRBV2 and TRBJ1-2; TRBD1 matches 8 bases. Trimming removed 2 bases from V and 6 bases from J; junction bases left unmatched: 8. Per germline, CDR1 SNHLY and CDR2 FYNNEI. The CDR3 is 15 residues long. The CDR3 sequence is CASSELRQGANGYTF. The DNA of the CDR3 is TGTGCCAGCAGTGAATTGAGGCAGGGGGCGAATGGCTACACCTTC.

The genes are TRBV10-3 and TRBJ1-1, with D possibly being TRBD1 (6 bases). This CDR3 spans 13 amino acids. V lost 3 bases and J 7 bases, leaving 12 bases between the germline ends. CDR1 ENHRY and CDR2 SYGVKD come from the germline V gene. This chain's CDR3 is CAISDAGAGEAFF. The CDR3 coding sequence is TGTGCCATCAGTGATGCGGGGGCTGGTGAAGCTTTCTTT.

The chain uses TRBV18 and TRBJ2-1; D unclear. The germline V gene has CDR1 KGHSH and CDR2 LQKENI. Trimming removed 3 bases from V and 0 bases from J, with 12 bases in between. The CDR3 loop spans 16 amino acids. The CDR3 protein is CASSPTIVSSYNEQFF. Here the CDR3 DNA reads TGTGCCAGCTCACCCACGATTGTTAGCTCCTACAATGAGCAGTTCTTC.

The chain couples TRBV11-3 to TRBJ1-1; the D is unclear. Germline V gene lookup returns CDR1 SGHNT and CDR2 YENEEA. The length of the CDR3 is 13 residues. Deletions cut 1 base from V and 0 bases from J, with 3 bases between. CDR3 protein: CASSLAMNTEAFF. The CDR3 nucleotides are TGTGCCAGCAGCTTAGCGATGAACACTGAAGCTTTCTTT.

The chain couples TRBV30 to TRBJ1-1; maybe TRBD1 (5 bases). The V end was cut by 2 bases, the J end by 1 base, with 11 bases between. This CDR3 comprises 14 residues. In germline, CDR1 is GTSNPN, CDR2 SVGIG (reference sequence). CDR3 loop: CAWSLRGRNTEAFF. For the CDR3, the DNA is TGTGCCTGGAGTCTGAGGGGCAGGAACACTGAAGCTTTCTTT.

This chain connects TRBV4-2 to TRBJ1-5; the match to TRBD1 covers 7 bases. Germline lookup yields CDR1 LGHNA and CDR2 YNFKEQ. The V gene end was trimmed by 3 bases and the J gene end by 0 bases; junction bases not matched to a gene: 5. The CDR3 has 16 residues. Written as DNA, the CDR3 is TGTGCCAGCAGCCAGAGGCAGGGGGATAGCAATCAGCCCCAGCATTTT. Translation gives CASSQRQGDSNQPQHF.

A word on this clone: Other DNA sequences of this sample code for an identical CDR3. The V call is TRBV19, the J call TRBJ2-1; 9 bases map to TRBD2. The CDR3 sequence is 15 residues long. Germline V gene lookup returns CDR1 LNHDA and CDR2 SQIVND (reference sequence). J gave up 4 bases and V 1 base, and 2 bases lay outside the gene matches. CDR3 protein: CASSIGLAEYNEQFF. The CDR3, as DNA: TGTGCCAGTAGTATAGGACTAGCGGAGTACAATGAGCAGTTCTTC.

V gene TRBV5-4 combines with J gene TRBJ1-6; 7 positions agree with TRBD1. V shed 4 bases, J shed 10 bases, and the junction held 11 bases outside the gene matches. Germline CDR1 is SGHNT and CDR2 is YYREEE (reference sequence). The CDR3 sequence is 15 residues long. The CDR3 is CASSPDGQGESPLHF. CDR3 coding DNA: TGTGCCAGCAGCCCTGATGGGCAGGGGGAATCACCCCTCCACTTT.

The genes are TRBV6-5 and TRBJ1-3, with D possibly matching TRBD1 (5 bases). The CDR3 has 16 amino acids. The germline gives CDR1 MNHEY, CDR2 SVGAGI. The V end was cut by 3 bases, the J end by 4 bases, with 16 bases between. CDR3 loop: CASSYGDPGIGNTIYF. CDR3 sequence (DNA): TGTGCCAGCAGTTATGGGGACCCTGGGATAGGAAACACCATATATTTT.

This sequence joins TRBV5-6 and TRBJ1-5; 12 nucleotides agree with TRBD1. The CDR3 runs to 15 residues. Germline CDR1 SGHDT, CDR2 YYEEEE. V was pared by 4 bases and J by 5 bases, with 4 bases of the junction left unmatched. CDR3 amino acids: CASSGTGGIDQPQHF. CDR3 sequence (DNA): TGTGCCAGCAGCGGGACAGGGGGCATCGATCAGCCCCAGCATTTT. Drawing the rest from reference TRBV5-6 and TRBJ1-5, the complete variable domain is DAGVTQSPTHLIKTRGQQVTLRCSPKSGHDTVSWYQQALGQGPQFIFQYYEEEERQRGNFPDRFSGHQFPNYSSELNVNALLLGDSALYLCASSGTGGIDQPQHFGDGTRLSIL.

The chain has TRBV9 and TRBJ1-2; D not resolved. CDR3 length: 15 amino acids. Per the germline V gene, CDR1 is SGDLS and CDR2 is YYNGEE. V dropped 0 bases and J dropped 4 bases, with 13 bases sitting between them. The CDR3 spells CASSVASGSTYGYTF. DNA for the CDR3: TGTGCCAGCAGCGTAGCTTCGGGGAGTACCTATGGCTACACCTTC.

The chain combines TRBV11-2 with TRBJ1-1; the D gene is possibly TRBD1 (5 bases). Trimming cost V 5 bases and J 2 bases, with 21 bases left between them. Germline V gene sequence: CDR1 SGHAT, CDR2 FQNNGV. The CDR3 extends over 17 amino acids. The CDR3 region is CASSQIAGPGGNTEAFF. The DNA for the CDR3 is TGTGCCAGCAGCCAAATCGCGGGACCCGGGGGAAACACTGAAGCTTTCTTT.

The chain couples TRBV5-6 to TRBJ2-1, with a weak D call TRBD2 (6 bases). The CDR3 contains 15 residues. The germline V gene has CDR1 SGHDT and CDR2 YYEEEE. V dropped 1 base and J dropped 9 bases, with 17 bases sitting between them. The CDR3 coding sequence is TGTGCCAGCAGCTTGCGTTACGCGGTGCGGGGTGAGCAGTTCTTC. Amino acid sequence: CASSLRYAVRGEQFF.

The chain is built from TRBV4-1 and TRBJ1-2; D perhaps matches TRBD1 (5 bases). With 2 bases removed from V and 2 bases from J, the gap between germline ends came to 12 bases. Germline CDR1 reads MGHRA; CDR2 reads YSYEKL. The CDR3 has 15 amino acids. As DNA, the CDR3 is TGCGCCAGCAGCCAAATGGGACGGGACAACTATGGCTACACCTTC. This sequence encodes CASSQMGRDNYGYTF.